This TCR beta chain was identified in a study of T cells after yellow fever vaccination. Study-level information: Preparation of fractions with low cell numbers was performed using SMART-Seq v4 Ultra Low Input.

The study's findings and limits: Faster peaking, at day 5 versus 15, marked a secondary response that was weaker. Clonotypes shared by both compartments, CD4 and CD8, made up a small share.

The V gene's germline CDR1 is SGHTA and CDR2 FQGNSA. The length of the CDR3 is 15 residues. The germline V and J ends were trimmed by 4 bases and 4 bases, with 13 bases remaining between them. This clonotype was found a few times. Its antigen is unidentified. Making TCR cDNA involved 5'RACE template switching, which added UMIs and a universal primer site. MiXCR, applied by TCRdb to the 5' RACE reads, yields one record per CDR3 protein. The sample consists of some 500,000 distinct CDR3 sequences, around an eighth of them appearing once. The sample here was PBMCs, taken on the day of the yellow fever booster vaccination. The source is a young man who received the YFV17D yellow fever vaccine. The chain couples TRBV7-2 to TRBJ2-2; D gene unclear. CDR3 in amino acids: CASSYSRQSTGELFF. CDR3 in DNA: TGTGCCAGCAGCTACAGCCGACAATCCACCGGGGAGCTGTTTTTT.